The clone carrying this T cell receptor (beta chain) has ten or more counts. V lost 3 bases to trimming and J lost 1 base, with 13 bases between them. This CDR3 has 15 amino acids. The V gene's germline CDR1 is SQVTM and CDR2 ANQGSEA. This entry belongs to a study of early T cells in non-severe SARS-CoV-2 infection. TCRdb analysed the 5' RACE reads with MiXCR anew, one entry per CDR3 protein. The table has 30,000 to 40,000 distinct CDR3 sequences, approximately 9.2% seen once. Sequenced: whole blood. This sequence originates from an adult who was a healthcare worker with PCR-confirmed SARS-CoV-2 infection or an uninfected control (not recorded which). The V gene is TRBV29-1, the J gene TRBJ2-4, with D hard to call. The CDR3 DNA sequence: TGCAGCGTTGAGATTGTAGGGATGGCCAAAAACATTCAGTACTTC. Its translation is CSVEIVGMAKNIQYF.